The source of this T cell receptor beta chain is a study of CD8+CD57+ T cells in acquired aplastic anemia (dated by TCRdb to 2016 to 2019). In terms of the full investigation: DNA extracted from sorted CD4+ and CD8+ cells had a mean of around 3.3 ug, with a range of about 0.18 to 27.4 ug. CD8+CD57+ expansion was defined as frequency above the mean frequency observed in healthy subjects. Broader findings and caveats from the paper: Patients and healthy controls showed no significant difference in CD8+ Simpson's diversity (P=0.060). Approximately 31 CD8+ CDR3 sequences were found in both patients and controls but appeared to be highly expressed in patients and within the immunodominant clones of the patients.

Expansion of CD8+CD57+ cells had been shown by flow cytometry in the patients chosen for sequencing. All patients had severe acquired aplastic anemia diagnosed by International Study of Aplastic Anemia and Agranulocytosis and Camitta criteria. No therapy had been received by the patients at the time of blood sampling. The study deep-sequenced TCR repertoires of sorted CD4+ and CD8+ blood T cells from severe aplastic anemia patients and healthy subjects. Patients were enrolled in the USA under clinicaltrials.gov protocols 00001620, 01623167, 00001397, 00071045, 00081523 and 00961064. Ficoll-Paque density gradient centrifugation was used to isolate peripheral blood mononuclear cells. CD4+ and CD8+ T cells were sorted by FACS or magnetic beads before DNA extraction. Turning to this clonotype: Its antigen specificity is not known. Base quality data are lacking; no much larger clone is found one base away.

Genomic DNA was used as template for profiling of TCR beta VDJ combinations and CDR3 sequences. An Illumina HiSeq 2000 was used for TCR repertoire sequencing. Processing in the source paper ran as follows. Repertoire assessment relied on Simpson's diversity index, CDR3 size and DJ length profiles, and TRBV/TRBJ rearrangement plots. The immunodominant clone was defined as the most abundant DNA sequence in deep sequencing data. CDR3 amino acid sequences were checked for sharing between subjects and were compared against published repertoires and the VDJdb database. TCRdb handled the public reads itself, with Q25 trimming in fastp and clone calling in MiXCR, and kept productive beta chains. Entries are consolidated by CDR3 protein sequence, retaining the most common genes and DNA. It is TCRdb's table, rather than the study itself, that gives the V and J calls and clone size. The sample table records under 200,000 distinct CDR3 sequences; 40% to 55% of these occur just once. Of the sample, 8.5% to 10% falls within the top ten clones.

Material for sequencing was sorted CD4+, CD8+, or CD8+CD57+ T cells (not recorded which) from PBMCs. The receptor's source is a human donor with aplastic anemia.

The CDR3 in this case is CASSLGGTGTNEKLFF. The DNA reads TGTGCCAGCAGTTTAGGGGGGACAGGGACTAATGAAAAACTGTTTTTT. The V and J segments used are TRBV28 and TRBJ1-4; TRBD1 lines up with 9 middle nucleotides. CDR1 MDHEN and CDR2 SYDVKM are derived from the germline V gene. The junction shows trimming of 2 bases on V and 2 bases on J, and the gene matches do not reach 3 bases of it. The CDR3 covers 16 residues, taking in both the cysteine and the phenylalanine. Of all the DNA, just the CDR3 is kept, 48 bases in frame from base 1.